The rows below give T cell receptor beta chains drawn from one sample of a study of neurological immune-mediated disorders. TCRdb re-analysed the 5' RACE reads in MiXCR, keeping a single row per CDR3 protein. Found here are around 78,000 distinct CDR3 sequences, about a sixth of them singletons; the top ten hold less than 20%. The sample consisted of PBMCs. These receptors all stem from a woman aged 40 to 55 in good health. Each CDR3 is given with its conserved first and last residue. A D gene is named only where the DNA matches it firmly. Clone size is shown for a subset of rows, as once, few, many or a class of expanded clone.

J	D	V	size	CDR3	DNA
TRBJ2-6	-	TRBV24-1	many	CATSRSRSSGANVLTF	TGTGCCACCAGTCGGAGTAGAAGCTCTGGGGCCAACGTCCTGACTTTC
TRBJ2-3	TRBD2	TRBV7-2	many	CASPVWASGGAIALDTQYF	TGTGCCAGCCCAGTATGGGCTAGCGGGGGGGCCATAGCTCTTGATACGCAGTATTTT
TRBJ2-4	-	TRBV29-1	-	CSVLAPGKNIQYF	TGCAGCGTTCTTGCGCCGGGAAAAAACATTCAGTACTTC
TRBJ1-1	-	TRBV20-1	many	CSAKGGVGNTEAFF	TGCAGTGCTAAGGGCGGGGTAGGGAACACTGAAGCTTTCTTT
TRBJ2-1	TRBD2	TRBV7-2	many	CASSLVGGGLYEQFF	TGTGCCAGCAGCTTAGTTGGCGGGGGTCTTTATGAGCAGTTCTTC
TRBJ1-1	-	TRBV4-3	many	CASSRPGMNTEAFF	TGCGCCAGCAGCCGTCCAGGCATGAACACTGAAGCTTTCTTT
TRBJ1-5	-	TRBV6-2/TRBV6-3	many	CASSYPQGGNQPQHF	TGTGCCAGCAGTTACCCACAGGGCGGCAATCAGCCCCAGCATTTT
TRBJ1-4	-	TRBV15	medium-sized	CATSRDGGALSEKLFF	TGTGCCACCAGCAGAGATGGTGGGGCTCTTTCTGAAAAACTGTTTTTT
TRBJ2-1	-	TRBV7-2	-	CASRPNGNEQFF	TGTGCCAGCAGACCTAACGGGAATGAACAGTTCTTC
TRBJ2-7	TRBD2	TRBV12-3/TRBV12-4	many	CASSLAHQAGEQYF	TGTGCCAGCAGTTTAGCGCATCAAGCGGGGGAGCAGTACTTC
TRBJ1-6	-	TRBV20-1	many	CSARGEMGGTYNSPLHF	TGCAGTGCTAGAGGAGAAATGGGGGGCACCTATAATTCACCCCTCCACTTT
TRBJ2-5	-	TRBV6-2/TRBV6-3	many	CASTWTVQETQYF	TGTGCCAGTACTTGGACGGTCCAAGAGACCCAGTACTTC
TRBJ1-2	-	TRBV5-6	many	CASSLVGSNYGYTF	TGTGCCAGCAGCTTGGTAGGGTCCAACTATGGCTACACCTTC
TRBJ2-1	TRBD2	TRBV5-5	many	CASSLLGTRGYNEQFF	TGTGCCAGCAGCCTCCTCGGGACTAGGGGGTACAATGAGCAGTTCTTC
TRBJ1-5	-	TRBV6-5	many	CASSYGRNQPQHF	TGTGCCAGCAGTTACGGACGCAATCAGCCCCAGCATTTT
TRBJ1-1	-	TRBV29-1	-	CSVKEVGKAFF	TGCAGCGTTAAGGAAGTGGGAAAAGCTTTCTTT
TRBJ2-1	-	TRBV24-1	once	CAPRGPSYNEQFF	TGTGCACCAAGGGGTCCCTCCTACAATGAGCAGTTCTTC
TRBJ2-3	-	TRBV2	-	CASRGERATDTQYF	TGTGCCAGCAGAGGAGAGCGGGCCACAGATACGCAGTATTTT
TRBJ2-5	-	TRBV12-3/TRBV12-4	many	CASSWLGGGETQYF	TGTGCCAGCAGTTGGTTGGGGGGAGGAGAGACCCAGTACTTC
TRBJ2-3	-	TRBV15	few	CATSREPDTDTQYF	TGTGCCACCAGCAGAGAACCAGACACAGATACGCAGTATTTT
TRBJ1-1	-	TRBV5-1	many	CASSFSPDITEAFF	TGCGCCAGCAGCTTTTCCCCAGATATCACTGAAGCTTTCTTT
TRBJ2-1	TRBD2	TRBV5-1	many	CASSLGLAPSYNEQFF	TGCGCCAGCAGCTTGGGACTAGCCCCCTCCTACAATGAGCAGTTCTTC
TRBJ1-2	-	TRBV2	many	CASNEWTRNLCETF	TGTGCCAGCAACGAGTGGACAAGAAATTTATGCGAAACCTTC
TRBJ2-4	-	TRBV12-3/TRBV12-4	many	CASSFEGQGNIQYF	TGTGCCAGCAGTTTTGAAGGACAAGGGAACATTCAGTACTTC
TRBJ2-7	TRBD1	TRBV7-8	many	CASSLDIWDRNGEQYF	TGTGCCAGCAGCTTAGATATCTGGGACAGGAACGGCGAGCAGTACTTC
TRBJ2-3	-	TRBV5-1	many	CASSPDNLLGYTDTQYF	TGCGCCAGCAGCCCGGATAACCTGCTAGGCTACACAGATACGCAGTATTTT
TRBJ2-3	TRBD2	TRBV5-1	-	CASRLVAGAYSTDTQYF	TGCGCCAGCCGCCTCGTAGCGGGGGCCTACTCCACAGATACGCAGTATTTT
TRBJ1-1	-	TRBV18	few	CASSPGQTNTEAFF	TGTGCCAGCTCACCTGGGCAAACGAACACTGAAGCTTTCTTT
TRBJ2-5	-	TRBV24-1	many	CATSDRRGKTQYF	TGTGCCACCAGTGACCGCAGGGGTAAGACCCAGTACTTC
TRBJ2-1	-	TRBV12-3/TRBV12-4	many	CASSYGNEQFF	TGTGCCAGCAGTTATGGCAATGAGCAGTTCTTC
TRBJ1-2	-	TRBV28	many	CASSLWTVNGYTF	TGTGCCAGCAGTTTGTGGACAGTTAATGGCTACACCTTC
TRBJ2-5	TRBD2	TRBV20-1	many	CSARVAGGRGGGMSETQYF	TGCAGTGCTCGTGTAGCGGGGGGGCGTGGGGGAGGCATGTCAGAGACCCAGTACTTC
TRBJ1-3	-	TRBV28	many	CASSLTSSSGNTIYF	TGTGCCAGCAGTTTGACATCGAGCTCTGGAAACACCATATATTTT
TRBJ1-2	-	TRBV28	many	CASSLNGEPSRGYGYTF	TGTGCCAGCAGTTTAAACGGAGAGCCGAGTCGGGGGTATGGCTACACCTTC
TRBJ1-4	-	TRBV7-2	-	CASSPRGEEVEKLFF	TGTGCCAGCAGCCCCCGGGGGGAGGAAGTCGAAAAACTGTTTTTT
TRBJ2-5	TRBD2	TRBV6-1	many	CASSEGLTSGGAQETQYF	TGTGCCAGCAGTGAAGGATTGACTAGCGGGGGGGCCCAAGAGACCCAGTACTTC